This T cell receptor (beta chain) was captured in a study of response to subunit inactivated influenza vaccine. MiXCR, applied by TCRdb to the RT-PCR reads, yields one record per CDR3 protein. This table has 800,000 or so distinct CDR3 sequences, 20% to 25% appearing once. A note on this clonotype: Its specificity is unknown.

The CDR3 consists of 14 residues. Germline V gene sequence: CDR1 SGHAT, CDR2 FQDESV (reference sequence). Trimming removed 8 bases from V and 9 bases from J, with 20 bases in between. Study outcomes and limitations: That few new T cells are recruited by each seasonal influenza vaccination was the authors' suggestion.

This rearrangement joins TRBV11-1 to TRBJ2-1; D is unclear. Sequences were derived from PBMCs from blood, sampled roughly 5 days after vaccination. The TCR originated in a man aged 50-59 years who received an inactivated influenza vaccine. The CDR3 DNA sequence: TGTGCCAGCGCCCAAGGAGTATTTCGGAGTGAGCAGTTCTTC. As protein: CASAQGVFRSEQFF.